This T cell receptor (beta chain) appears in the sequencing data of a study of beta chain features in type 1 diabetes. Of the isolated RNA, all was reverse transcribed, and so the sequenced material was expressed TCRB transcripts. Repertoires were generated with immunoSEQ multiplex PCR, while TCRdb's copy carries only in-frame clones and drops some. This table holds 400,000 to 450,000 clones, approximately 15% found once. The CDR3 is 16 amino acids. CDR1 is SGDLS, CDR2 YYNGEE, per germline. The V and J ends lost 2 bases and 10 bases, in that order; junction bases with no gene match: 13. The sample holds a few counts of this clone.

The chain joins TRBV9 to TRBJ2-2; TRBD2 matches 8 bases. The sample consisted of naive CD4+ T cells from blood. The TCR was taken from a man aged 25-45 years in good health. This chain's CDR3 is CASSVRSGSGRAELFF. CDR3 in DNA: TGTGCCAGCAGCGTCCGGAGCGGGAGTGGTAGGGCGGAGCTGTTTTTT.